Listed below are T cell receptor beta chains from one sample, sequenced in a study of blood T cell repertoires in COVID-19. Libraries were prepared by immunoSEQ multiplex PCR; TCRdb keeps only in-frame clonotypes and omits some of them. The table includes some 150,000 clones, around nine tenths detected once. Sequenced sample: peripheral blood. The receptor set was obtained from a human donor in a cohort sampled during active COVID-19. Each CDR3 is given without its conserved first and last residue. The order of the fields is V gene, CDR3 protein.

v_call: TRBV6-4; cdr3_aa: ASSEGLGDNEQF
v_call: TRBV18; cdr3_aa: ASSLDRDRYGYT
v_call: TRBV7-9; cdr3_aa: ASSITGDLSGANVLT
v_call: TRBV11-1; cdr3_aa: ASSHTGTQTDTQY
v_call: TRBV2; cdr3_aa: ASGRQGNYGYT
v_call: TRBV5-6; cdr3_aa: ASSLLGQTFYEQY
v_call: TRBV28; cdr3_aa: ASSFTSSTGELF
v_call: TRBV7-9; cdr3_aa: ASSPRGGPNNEQF
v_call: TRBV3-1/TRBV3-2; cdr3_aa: ASSKGQGIIAGELF
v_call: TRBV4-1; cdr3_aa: ASSPPGQGIGYT
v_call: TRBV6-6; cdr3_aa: ASSYGGQANTEAF
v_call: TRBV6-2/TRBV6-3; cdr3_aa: ASSYLSYSEQF
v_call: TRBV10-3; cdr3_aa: AISERPGGTDTQY
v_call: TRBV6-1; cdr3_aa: ASSERTRPDTQY
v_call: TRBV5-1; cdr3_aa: ASSTTGTTDTQY
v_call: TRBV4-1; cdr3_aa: ASSLRTGNSPLH
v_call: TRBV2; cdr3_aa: ASSEDGGGYT
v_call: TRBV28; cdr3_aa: ASSYTGGERGNTIY
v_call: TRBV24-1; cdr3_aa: ATSERTGDGYT
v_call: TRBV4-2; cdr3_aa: ASSLRDRAMNTEAF
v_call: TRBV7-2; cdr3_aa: ASSLTFSGTSTDTQY
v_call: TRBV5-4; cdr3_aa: ASSPGLAGGPDTQY
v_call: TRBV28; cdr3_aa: ASSPPDTPNTEAF
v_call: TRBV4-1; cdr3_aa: ASSLGGSGANVLT
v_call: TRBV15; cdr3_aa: ATSREGLAHDEQF
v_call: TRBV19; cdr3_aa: ASSISGTVSFQA
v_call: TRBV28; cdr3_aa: ASSLAGGYGYT
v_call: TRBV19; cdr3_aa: ASSRFGTSNTEAF
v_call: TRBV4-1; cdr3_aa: ASSRAAGPSTDTQY
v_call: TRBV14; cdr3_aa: ASSQTTGLSEQY